This T cell receptor beta chain was obtained from a study of graft-versus-host responses after intestinal transplantation. Study as a whole: The whole recipient group had anti-thymocyte globulin induction followed by tacrolimus and steroids for roughly three years.

V dropped 1 base and J dropped 2 bases, with 9 bases sitting between them. Germline V gene sequence: CDR1 SGHKS, CDR2 YYEKEE (reference sequence). This CDR3 contains 15 residues. Details on this clone: The antigen remains unidentified.

Overall study results and limits: Allograft clonal ratios (graft-versus-host to host-versus-graft) were high in patients who had graft-donor T cell macrochimerism. In recipient marrow, GvH clones were found, and some appeared first in ileum or blood.

Profiled with immunoSEQ multiplex PCR; TCRdb holds only in-frame clones, not every one. The sample has over 75,000 clones; about nine tenths are singletons. The clonotype originates from a human donor who was the organ donor for an intestinal transplant. The rearrangement links TRBV5-5 to TRBJ1-4; D not resolved. Sequenced material: unstimulated CD8+ T cells sorted from spleen or lymph node cells, taken before transplant. CDR3 nucleotide sequence: TGTGCCAGCAGCTTGCATACGTACACTAATGAAAAACTGTTTTTT. It codes for CASSLHTYTNEKLFF. The variable domain in full, with the rest retrieved from reference TRBV5-5 and TRBJ1-4, is DAGVTQSPTHLIKTRGQQVTLRCSPISGHKSVSWYQQVLGQGPQFIFQYYEKEERGRGNFPDRFSARQFPNYSSELNVNALLLGDSALYLCASSLHTYTNEKLFFGSGTQLSVL.